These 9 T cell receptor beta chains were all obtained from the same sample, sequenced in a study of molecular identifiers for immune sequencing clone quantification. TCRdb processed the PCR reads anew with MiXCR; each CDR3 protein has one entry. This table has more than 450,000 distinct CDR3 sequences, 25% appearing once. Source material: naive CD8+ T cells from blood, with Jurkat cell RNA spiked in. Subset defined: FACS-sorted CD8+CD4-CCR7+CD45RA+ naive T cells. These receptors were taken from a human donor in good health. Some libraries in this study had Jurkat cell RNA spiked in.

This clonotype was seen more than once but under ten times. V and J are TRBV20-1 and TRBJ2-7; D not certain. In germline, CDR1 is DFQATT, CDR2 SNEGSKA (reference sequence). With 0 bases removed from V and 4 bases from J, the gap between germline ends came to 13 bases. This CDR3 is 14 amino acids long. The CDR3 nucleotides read TGCAGTGCTAGAGAGCCGTATATGGGATACGAGCAGTACTTC. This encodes CSAREPYMGYEQYF.

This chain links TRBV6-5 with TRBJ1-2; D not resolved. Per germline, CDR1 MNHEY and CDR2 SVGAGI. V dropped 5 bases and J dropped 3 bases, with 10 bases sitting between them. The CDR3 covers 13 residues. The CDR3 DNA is TGTGCCAGCAGTCCTGACGGGTACTATGGCTACACCTTC. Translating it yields CASSPDGYYGYTF.

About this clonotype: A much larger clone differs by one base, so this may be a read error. CDR3: CTSSLGSGGRADTQYF. CDR3 DNA: TGTACCAGCAGCTTAGGTAGCGGGGGCCGCGCAGATACGCAGTATTTT. V is TRBV7-9 and J is TRBJ2-3, with TRBD2 matching over 9 bases. Germline CDR1 and CDR2: SEHNR and FQNEAQ (reference sequence). The CDR3 is 16 residues long.

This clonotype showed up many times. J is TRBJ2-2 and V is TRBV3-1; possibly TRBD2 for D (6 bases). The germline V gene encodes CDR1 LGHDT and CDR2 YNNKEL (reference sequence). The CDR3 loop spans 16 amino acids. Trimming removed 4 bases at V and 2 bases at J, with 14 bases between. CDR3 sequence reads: CASSPFGGYNTGELFF. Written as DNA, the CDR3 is TGTGCCAGCAGCCCCTTTGGGGGGTATAACACCGGGGAGCTGTTTTTT.

Here the CDR3 DNA reads TGTGCCAGCAGCCTGTGGGGACTAGCGGGCGAGCAGTACTTC. It specifies CASSLWGLAGEQYF. The chain combines TRBV7-8 with TRBJ2-7; TRBD2 matches 12 bases. CDR1 SGHVS and CDR2 FQNEAQ come from the germline V gene. The CDR3 runs 14 residues. The V gene end was trimmed by 5 bases and the J gene end by 6 bases; junction bases not matched to a gene: 5.

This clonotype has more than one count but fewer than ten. This CDR3 reads CASKHPGLADYEQYF. The CDR3 bases are TGTGCCAGCAAGCACCCGGGACTAGCGGACTACGAGCAGTACTTC. The V call is TRBV5-5, the J call TRBJ2-7, with 11 bases that match TRBD2. The J segment lost 3 bases and the V segment lost 6 bases, leaving 8 bases of the junction unmatched. Per the germline V gene, CDR1 is SGHKS and CDR2 is YYEKEE (reference sequence). The CDR3 is 15 amino acids.

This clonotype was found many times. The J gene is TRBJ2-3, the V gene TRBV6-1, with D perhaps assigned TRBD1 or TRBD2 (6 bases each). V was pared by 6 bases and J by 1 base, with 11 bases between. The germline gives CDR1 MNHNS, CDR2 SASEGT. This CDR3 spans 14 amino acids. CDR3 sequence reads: CASSQGTGTDTQYF. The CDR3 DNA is TGTGCCAGCAGCCAGGGGACTGGCACAGATACGCAGTATTTT.

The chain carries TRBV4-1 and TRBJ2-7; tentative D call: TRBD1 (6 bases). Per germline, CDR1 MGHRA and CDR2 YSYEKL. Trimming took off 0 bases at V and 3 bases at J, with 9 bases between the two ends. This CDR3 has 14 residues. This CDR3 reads CASSQEEGVYEQYF. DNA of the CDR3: TGCGCCAGCAGCCAAGAAGAGGGGGTCTACGAGCAGTACTTC.

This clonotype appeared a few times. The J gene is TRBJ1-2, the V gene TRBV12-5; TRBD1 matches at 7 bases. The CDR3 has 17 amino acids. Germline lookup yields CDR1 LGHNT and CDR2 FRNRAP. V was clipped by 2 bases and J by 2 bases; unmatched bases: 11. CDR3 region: CASGLPLQGVENYGYTF. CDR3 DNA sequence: TGTGCTAGTGGTTTGCCACTCCAGGGGGTAGAGAACTATGGCTACACCTTC. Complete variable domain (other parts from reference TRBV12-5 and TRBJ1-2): DARVTQTPRHKVTEMGQEVTMRCQPILGHNTVFWYRQTMMQGLELLAYFRNRAPLDDSGMPKDRFSAEMPDATLATLKIQPSEPRDSAVYFCASGLPLQGVENYGYTFGSGTRLTVV.